A selection of T cell receptor beta chains follows, all from one sample in a study of shared clonotypes between healthy human individuals. Sequenced by immunoSEQ multiplex PCR; TCRdb stores in-frame clones only, minus some. Of about 2 million clones in the sample, 85% to 95% were seen once. The sample taken for sequencing was naive CD8+ T cells sorted from blood. These receptors all stem from a man aged 18 to 30 in good health. Both conserved end residues are part of each CDR3. A D gene is named only where the DNA matches it firmly. Rows give clone size only sometimes, using once, few, many, or a class for an expanded clone.

D gene	clone size	V gene	J gene	CDR3 DNA	CDR3 protein
TRBD2	.	TRBV13	TRBJ2-7	TGTGCCAGCAGCCCTGGGACTAGCGGATACTACGAGCAGTACTTC	CASSPGTSGYYEQYF
.	.	TRBV5-1	TRBJ2-3	TGCGCCAGCAGCTTGGGGGAACCAAGGGCAGATACGCAGTATTTT	CASSLGEPRADTQYF
.	.	TRBV29-1	TRBJ2-7	TGCAGCGCCCTAACGGGGTCTGTTTACGAGCAGTACTTC	CSALTGSVYEQYF
TRBD1	.	TRBV15	TRBJ2-1	TGTGCCACCAGCAGGTGGGACAGCTACAATGAGCAGTTCTTC	CATSRWDSYNEQFF
TRBD2	.	TRBV9	TRBJ2-3	TGTGCCAGCAGCGTAGAGGGACTAGCGGGAGCCGGGAGAACAGATACGCAGTATTTT	CASSVEGLAGAGRTDTQYF
.	.	TRBV9	TRBJ1-2	TGTGCCAGCAGCACCAGCACTTACAGGGAAGATTGGGGCTACACCTTC	CASSTSTYREDWGYTF
.	.	TRBV30	TRBJ2-5	TGTGCCTGGAGTGTACTGGGCATAGGAGAGACCCAGTACTTC	CAWSVLGIGETQYF
.	.	TRBV7-8	TRBJ1-2	TGTGCCAGCACCGCACTCCTGGGAGAATTGGACTATGGCTACACCTTC	CASTALLGELDYGYTF
TRBD1	.	TRBV9	TRBJ1-2	TGTGCCAGCAGCGTAGACAGGGGGACCTATGGCTACACCTTC	CASSVDRGTYGYTF
.	.	TRBV11-2	TRBJ2-1	TGTGCCAGCAGCTTGACTAGGCAGAATGAGCAGTTCTTC	CASSLTRQNEQFF
TRBD1	once	TRBV30	TRBJ2-2	TGTGCCTGGAGTGGACAGGGCCTCGCGAACACCGGGGAGCTGTTTTTT	CAWSGQGLANTGELFF
.	.	TRBV19	TRBJ2-2	TGTGCCAGTAAGAAGGACTATGACACCGGGGAGCTGTTTTTT	CASKKDYDTGELFF
.	.	TRBV6-1	TRBJ1-3	TGTGCCAGCAGTGAAGCGGATCAGAACTTCTCTGGAAACACCATATATTTT	CASSEADQNFSGNTIYF
.	.	TRBV19	TRBJ1-5	TGTGCCAGTAGTATTGGGGGGGATGGAGGTCAGCCCCAGCATTTT	CASSIGGDGGQPQHF
TRBD2	.	TRBV7-8	TRBJ2-3	TGTGCCAGCAGCATCGATTCTTCCGATTCTAGCGGCGATTCCACAGATACGCAGTATTTT	CASSIDSSDSSGDSTDTQYF
.	.	TRBV29-1	TRBJ2-3	TGCAGCGGGACGGGTGGGTCGTCAGATACGCAGTATTTT	CSGTGGSSDTQYF
.	.	TRBV6-5	TRBJ2-7	TGTGCCAGTCAACCTTCGGTGGGGTTGTACGAGCAGTACTTC	CASQPSVGLYEQYF
.	once	TRBV5-4	TRBJ2-7	TGTGCCAGCAGCTTGGCGGCAGGGGAAGCCTACGAGCAGTACTTC	CASSLAAGEAYEQYF
.	.	TRBV6-1	TRBJ1-5	TGTGCCAGCAGTGATGACGGCAGGGGAGGATTTCAGCCCCAGCATTTT	CASSDDGRGGFQPQHF
.	.	TRBV6-5	TRBJ1-1	TGTGCCAGCAGTTACACGGCAGGTGAGAGCACTGAAGCTTTCTTT	CASSYTAGESTEAFF
TRBD2	once	TRBV15	TRBJ2-3	TGTGCCACCAGCAGTACCCGACTAGCGGGGGGCACAGATACGCAGTATTTT	CATSSTRLAGGTDTQYF
.	.	TRBV7-9	TRBJ1-1	TGTGCCAGCAGCTTGACAGACCTGAACACTGAAGCTTTCTTT	CASSLTDLNTEAFF
.	.	TRBV5-5	TRBJ2-7	TGTGCCAGCAGCTGGGGGGACTCCTACGAGCAGTACTTC	CASSWGDSYEQYF